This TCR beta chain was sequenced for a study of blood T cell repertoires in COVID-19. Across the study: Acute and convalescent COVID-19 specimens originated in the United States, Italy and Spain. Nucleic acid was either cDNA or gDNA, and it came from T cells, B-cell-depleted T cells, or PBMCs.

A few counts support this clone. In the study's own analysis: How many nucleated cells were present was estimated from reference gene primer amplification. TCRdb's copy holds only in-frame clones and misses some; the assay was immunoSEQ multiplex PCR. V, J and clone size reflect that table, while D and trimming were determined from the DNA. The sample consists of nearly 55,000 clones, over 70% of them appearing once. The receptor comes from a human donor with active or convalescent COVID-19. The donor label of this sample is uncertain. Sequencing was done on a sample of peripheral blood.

CDR3 in amino acids: CAWSRHPYEQYF. The CDR3 bases are TGTGCCTGGAGTAGACACCCCTACGAGCAGTACTTC. The J gene is TRBJ2-7, the V gene TRBV30, with no clear D. The CDR3 length is 12 residues. Germline V gene lookup returns CDR1 GTSNPN and CDR2 SVGIG (reference sequence). Trimming left V 2 bases short and J 2 bases short, with 7 bases between.